This T cell receptor (beta chain) came from a study of shared clonotypes between healthy human individuals. Study in general: Researchers assigned three CD4 naive, three CD4 memory, two CD8 naive and one CD8 memory plate to each donor.

General study points: Clonotypes not shared had lower generation probabilities than those common to all four donors. Naive subsets generally exceeded memory subsets in estimated richness.

The CD4+ fraction was divided into a CD45RA+ naive subset and a CD45RA-negative memory subset. Profiling relied on immunoSEQ multiplex PCR, and the TCRdb table lists in-frame clones only, not all of them. The repertoire holds about 1.1 million clones, with 70% to 85% as singletons. Points on this clone: Its antigen is as yet unknown. Other DNA sequences in this specimen translate into the identical CDR3.

The clonotype was recovered from a man aged 18 to 29 in good health. Some clones in this sample may be carry-over from other donors' samples. Material: memory CD4+ T cells from PBMCs. Subset defined: CD45RA-negative fraction.

CDR3 protein: CASSLAGLAGDPYEQYF. The CDR3 DNA reads as TGTGCCAGCAGCTTAGCGGGACTAGCGGGGGACCCTTACGAGCAGTACTTC. The chain couples TRBV7-2 to TRBJ2-7, with 14 bases lining up with TRBD2. The CDR3 extends over 17 amino acids. J lost 4 bases, V lost 0 bases, and 5 bases had no gene match. Germline V gives CDR1 SGHTA, CDR2 FQGNSA.